The TCR beta chain described here comes from a study of early T cells in non-severe SARS-CoV-2 infection. About the research overall: Sequencing of unsorted whole blood was done on bulk RNA, leaving chains unpaired.

Concerning this clonotype: Its matching antigen is unknown.

The TCR library protocol attached unique molecular identifiers to the individual cDNA molecules. TCRdb re-called the 5' RACE reads through MiXCR, storing one row per CDR3 protein. The table lists 65,000 to 90,000 distinct CDR3 sequences, more than 10% of them singletons. Trimming pared 2 bases from V and 3 bases from J, leaving 6 bases between. CDR3 length equals 12 residues. The germline V gene encodes CDR1 SGHRS and CDR2 YFSETQ. Findings and limits, study-wide: Private and CD4 specificities were missed by VDJdb matching, skewed to anti-spike CD8.

The sample taken for sequencing was whole blood. V gene TRBV5-1 combines with J gene TRBJ2-7; D is ambiguous. This receptor was identified in an adult who was a healthcare worker with PCR-confirmed SARS-CoV-2 infection or an uninfected control (not recorded which). CDR3 sequence: CASSLDLYEQYF. The DNA for the CDR3 is TGCGCCAGCAGCTTAGACCTCTACGAGCAGTACTTC.